These T cell receptor beta chains were read from a single sample in a study of blood T cell repertoires in COVID-19. Clones were read by immunoSEQ multiplex PCR, and TCRdb kept only the in-frame ones, dropping some. The table includes some 64,000 clones, roughly 90% detected once. The sequenced sample consisted of peripheral blood. The receptor source for this set is an older man with acute or convalescent COVID-19. Each CDR3 is given with its conserved first and last residue. D genes are given only for firm matches. Clone size is not always given. Where it is, it says once, few, many or a class for expanded clones.

d_gene: TRBD1; v_gene: TRBV4-3; abundance: NA; j_gene: TRBJ2-7; CDR3nt: TGCGCCAGCAGCCAAGAGGGGGGACAGGGGTTCCCAGTCTACGAGCAGTACTTC; CDR3aa: CASSQEGGQGFPVYEQYF
d_gene: NA; v_gene: TRBV4-3; abundance: NA; j_gene: TRBJ1-5; CDR3nt: TGCGCCAGCAGCCAAGAGGGGGGTAGCAATCAGCCCCAGCATTTT; CDR3aa: CASSQEGGSNQPQHF
d_gene: NA; v_gene: TRBV7-2; abundance: once; j_gene: TRBJ1-6; CDR3nt: TGTGCCAGCAGCCCTGGGGGGGCCGGTTCACCCCTCCACTTT; CDR3aa: CASSPGGAGSPLHF
d_gene: TRBD1; v_gene: TRBV28; abundance: NA; j_gene: TRBJ2-1; CDR3nt: TGTGCCAGCAGTTGGACAGGGAGATACAATGAGCAGTTCTTC; CDR3aa: CASSWTGRYNEQFF
d_gene: TRBD1; v_gene: TRBV12-3/TRBV12-4; abundance: NA; j_gene: TRBJ1-2; CDR3nt: TGTGCCAGCCTCATAGGACAGGGTGGCTACACCTTC; CDR3aa: CASLIGQGGYTF
d_gene: NA; v_gene: TRBV29-1; abundance: NA; j_gene: TRBJ2-3; CDR3nt: TGCAGCGTTGACACGGGATTCACAGATACGCAGTATTTT; CDR3aa: CSVDTGFTDTQYF
d_gene: NA; v_gene: TRBV12-3/TRBV12-4; abundance: NA; j_gene: TRBJ1-1; CDR3nt: TGTGCCAGCAGTTTGCGGGGAGGTGAAGCTTTCTTT; CDR3aa: CASSLRGGEAFF
d_gene: NA; v_gene: TRBV19; abundance: NA; j_gene: TRBJ1-1; CDR3nt: TGTGCCAGTAGTCCTTACATCCTCGGGTTGGGCACTGAAGCTTTCTTT; CDR3aa: CASSPYILGLGTEAFF
d_gene: TRBD1; v_gene: TRBV7-6; abundance: once; j_gene: TRBJ1-2; CDR3nt: TGTGCCAGCAGCTTAACAGGACAGGGGAGCTATGGCTACACCTTC; CDR3aa: CASSLTGQGSYGYTF
d_gene: TRBD2; v_gene: TRBV9; abundance: NA; j_gene: TRBJ2-1; CDR3nt: TGTGCCAGCAGCCCGGGGGGTTTAGGCAATGAGCAGTTCTTC; CDR3aa: CASSPGGLGNEQFF
d_gene: NA; v_gene: TRBV19; abundance: NA; j_gene: TRBJ1-1; CDR3nt: TGTGCCAGTACCGGAAGTTTGATTCGAGGTTCTGAAGCTTTCTTT; CDR3aa: CASTGSLIRGSEAFF
d_gene: NA; v_gene: TRBV25-1; abundance: NA; j_gene: TRBJ2-7; CDR3nt: TGTGCCAGCAGTGAAGACGGGGTAATCTACGAGCAGTACTTC; CDR3aa: CASSEDGVIYEQYF
d_gene: TRBD2; v_gene: TRBV7-3; abundance: NA; j_gene: TRBJ2-5; CDR3nt: TGTGCCAGCAGCTTAGCGGGGGGGCCGAGAGAGACCCAGTACTTC; CDR3aa: CASSLAGGPRETQYF
d_gene: NA; v_gene: TRBV4-2; abundance: NA; j_gene: TRBJ1-1; CDR3nt: TGTGCCAGCAGCCAACCCGGGACACTAAACACTGAAGCTTTCTTT; CDR3aa: CASSQPGTLNTEAFF
d_gene: NA; v_gene: TRBV19; abundance: NA; j_gene: TRBJ1-5; CDR3nt: TGTGCCAGTAGTTCTGGACAGCTGTATAGCAATCAGCCCCAGCATTTT; CDR3aa: CASSSGQLYSNQPQHF
d_gene: NA; v_gene: TRBV30; abundance: NA; j_gene: TRBJ2-2; CDR3nt: TGTGCCTTGATACTAGCGAACACCGGGGAGCTGTTTTTT; CDR3aa: CALILANTGELFF
d_gene: NA; v_gene: TRBV6-6; abundance: NA; j_gene: TRBJ2-4; CDR3nt: TGTGCCAGCAGCCCCGGTCTAGCCGTAGACATTCAGTACTTC; CDR3aa: CASSPGLAVDIQYF
d_gene: TRBD1; v_gene: TRBV11-1; abundance: NA; j_gene: TRBJ1-2; CDR3nt: TGTGCCAGCAGCTTAGCGGCAGGGGGCATCTATGGCTACACCTTC; CDR3aa: CASSLAAGGIYGYTF
d_gene: TRBD1; v_gene: TRBV7-2; abundance: NA; j_gene: TRBJ1-2; CDR3nt: TGTGCCAGCAGTCTAAGGGGGCAGGGACGACTCGCTAACTATGGCTACACCTTC; CDR3aa: CASSLRGQGRLANYGYTF
d_gene: TRBD1; v_gene: TRBV6-5; abundance: few; j_gene: TRBJ1-6; CDR3nt: TGTGCCAGCAGTCCCCGACAGGGAAATTCACCCCTCCACTTT; CDR3aa: CASSPRQGNSPLHF
d_gene: NA; v_gene: TRBV6-2/TRBV6-3; abundance: NA; j_gene: TRBJ1-2; CDR3nt: TGTGCCAGCAGTTTGGGAGGGAACTATGGCTACACCTTC; CDR3aa: CASSLGGNYGYTF
d_gene: TRBD1; v_gene: TRBV18; abundance: NA; j_gene: TRBJ2-3; CDR3nt: TGTGCCAGCTCACCGACAGGGCAAACAGATACGCAGTATTTT; CDR3aa: CASSPTGQTDTQYF
d_gene: NA; v_gene: TRBV20-1; abundance: few; j_gene: TRBJ2-7; CDR3nt: TGCAGTGCTAGAGTTAACTACGAGCAGTACTTC; CDR3aa: CSARVNYEQYF
d_gene: NA; v_gene: TRBV7-6; abundance: once; j_gene: TRBJ1-2; CDR3nt: TGTGCCAGCAGCTTAGGGGCAGGGTTGGATGGCTACACCTTC; CDR3aa: CASSLGAGLDGYTF
d_gene: TRBD2; v_gene: TRBV11-2; abundance: NA; j_gene: TRBJ2-7; CDR3nt: TGTGCCAGCAGCAAAGCGGCGGGACTAGCGGGAGGCTACGAGCAGTACTTC; CDR3aa: CASSKAAGLAGGYEQYF
d_gene: TRBD1; v_gene: TRBV19; abundance: NA; j_gene: TRBJ1-2; CDR3nt: TGTGCCAGTAGTGAGGACAGGGGAGGTCAAATCAGCTATGGCTACACCTTC; CDR3aa: CASSEDRGGQISYGYTF
d_gene: TRBD1; v_gene: TRBV27; abundance: few; j_gene: TRBJ1-3; CDR3nt: TGTGCCAGCAGACGTACCGGGACAGGGGTGTTCAACACCATATATTTT; CDR3aa: CASRRTGTGVFNTIYF
d_gene: TRBD2; v_gene: TRBV3-1/TRBV3-2; abundance: NA; j_gene: TRBJ2-5; CDR3nt: TGTGCCAGCAGCCAAGATCCGGGGTTGACTAGCGGGGGGGTCCAAGAGACCCAGTACTTC; CDR3aa: CASSQDPGLTSGGVQETQYF
d_gene: TRBD1; v_gene: TRBV5-4; abundance: NA; j_gene: TRBJ1-1; CDR3nt: TGTGCCAGCAGCTTGCCGCAGGGGGTAGGGGGCACTGAAGCTTTCTTT; CDR3aa: CASSLPQGVGGTEAFF
d_gene: NA; v_gene: TRBV5-4; abundance: NA; j_gene: TRBJ2-1; CDR3nt: TGTGCCAGCAGCTTCCTAGACAGAATCTACAATGAGCAGTTCTTC; CDR3aa: CASSFLDRIYNEQFF
d_gene: TRBD1; v_gene: TRBV5-1; abundance: few; j_gene: TRBJ2-7; CDR3nt: TGCGCCAGCAGCCCTAGGGGACAGAGCTACGAGCAGTACTTC; CDR3aa: CASSPRGQSYEQYF
d_gene: TRBD2; v_gene: TRBV5-5; abundance: NA; j_gene: TRBJ2-5; CDR3nt: TGTGCCAGCAGCCCGGGACTAGCGATCGGGACCCAGTACTTC; CDR3aa: CASSPGLAIGTQYF
d_gene: NA; v_gene: TRBV27; abundance: NA; j_gene: TRBJ1-1; CDR3nt: TGTGCCAGCGCCCCAAATGGGGCAGCCAAAGCTTTCTTT; CDR3aa: CASAPNGAAKAFF
d_gene: TRBD1; v_gene: TRBV4-1; abundance: NA; j_gene: TRBJ2-4; CDR3nt: TGCGCCAGCAGCCAAGATCTACTCCGGGACAGAAACATTCAGTACTTC; CDR3aa: CASSQDLLRDRNIQYF
d_gene: TRBD1; v_gene: TRBV2; abundance: few; j_gene: TRBJ2-3; CDR3nt: TGTGCCAGCAGACCGGGACAGGGGGCGGCTTCGCCTAGCACAGATACGCAGTATTTT; CDR3aa: CASRPGQGAASPSTDTQYF
d_gene: TRBD1; v_gene: TRBV7-6; abundance: NA; j_gene: TRBJ2-2; CDR3nt: TGTGCCAGCAGCTCAGGTGGGACAGGGCTGACCGGGGAGCTGTTTTTT; CDR3aa: CASSSGGTGLTGELFF
d_gene: TRBD1; v_gene: TRBV6-1; abundance: NA; j_gene: TRBJ1-5; CDR3nt: TGTGCCAGCAGTGAAGCCCAAGACAGGGCGGCCCAGCATTTT; CDR3aa: CASSEAQDRAAQHF
d_gene: TRBD2; v_gene: TRBV7-9; abundance: once; j_gene: TRBJ2-1; CDR3nt: TGTGCCAGCAGCTCCTCTTTGACTAGCGGGGCGTACAATGAGCAGTTCTTC; CDR3aa: CASSSSLTSGAYNEQFF
d_gene: NA; v_gene: TRBV6-2/TRBV6-3; abundance: once; j_gene: TRBJ1-5; CDR3nt: TGTGCCAGCAGTTACTCCCCTGAGAGGAATCAGCCCCAGCATTTT; CDR3aa: CASSYSPERNQPQHF
d_gene: NA; v_gene: TRBV6-1; abundance: NA; j_gene: TRBJ2-3; CDR3nt: TGTGCCAGCAGTGATGCAGGGAGGACAGATACGCAGTATTTT; CDR3aa: CASSDAGRTDTQYF
d_gene: TRBD1; v_gene: TRBV14; abundance: NA; j_gene: TRBJ2-5; CDR3nt: TGTGCCAGCAGCCAAGAAGCCCCGCCAGGGGGAGAGGGCCAAGAGACCCAGTACTTC; CDR3aa: CASSQEAPPGGEGQETQYF
d_gene: NA; v_gene: TRBV5-1; abundance: NA; j_gene: TRBJ2-3; CDR3nt: TGCGCCAGCAGCTCCGAGGGTACGCAGTATTTT; CDR3aa: CASSSEGTQYF
d_gene: TRBD2; v_gene: TRBV7-9; abundance: once; j_gene: TRBJ2-1; CDR3nt: TGTGCCAGCAGCCCATTACTAGCGGGGAGGTTCAATGAGCAGTTCTTC; CDR3aa: CASSPLLAGRFNEQFF
d_gene: NA; v_gene: TRBV24-1; abundance: NA; j_gene: TRBJ1-5; CDR3nt: TGTGCCACCAGTGATCGACAGGAGAATCAGCCCCAGCATTTT; CDR3aa: CATSDRQENQPQHF
d_gene: TRBD1; v_gene: TRBV7-9; abundance: few; j_gene: TRBJ1-5; CDR3nt: TGTGCCAGCAGCTGCCCCGGGACAGGGAATCGTGGTAGCGATCAGCCCCAGCATTTT; CDR3aa: CASSCPGTGNRGSDQPQHF
d_gene: NA; v_gene: TRBV3-1/TRBV3-2; abundance: NA; j_gene: TRBJ1-4; CDR3nt: TGTGCCAGCAGCCAAGATCGGGCCAGGGGAGAAAAACTGTTTTTT; CDR3aa: CASSQDRARGEKLFF
d_gene: TRBD1; v_gene: TRBV11-2; abundance: NA; j_gene: TRBJ1-2; CDR3nt: TGTGCCAGCAGCGATCGACAGGGCACGGGCTATGGCTACACCTTC; CDR3aa: CASSDRQGTGYGYTF